This T cell receptor beta chain was profiled in a study of identical twins. Study results and limitations: Cross-sectional statistics, not tracking of the same donors, supported the conclusions.

MiXCR, run by TCRdb on the 5' RACE reads, gives a single entry per CDR3 protein. The sample carries approximately 600,000 distinct CDR3 sequences, more than 9% recorded once. Concerning this clonotype: Its antigen remains unidentified.

This same sample was also part of a study on yellow fever vaccine responses in identical twins.

The clonotype was recovered from a woman younger than 30 in good health. The material sequenced was PBMCs.

The CDR3 nucleotides are TGTGCCAGCTCACCTTTACTAGGACAGAACACTGAAGCTTTCTTT. It yields the protein CASSPLLGQNTEAFF. The J gene is TRBJ1-1, the V gene TRBV18; possible D gene TRBD1, 5 bases. V gave up 3 bases and J gave up 1 base, with 12 bases separating them. The CDR3 totals 15 residues. The germline CDR1 and CDR2 sequences are KGHSH and LQKENI.